The T cell receptor beta chain described here comes from a study of graft-versus-host responses after intestinal transplantation. Study results and caveats: Early post-transplant declines in HvG were associated with peak levels of circulating GvH clones.

The method was immunoSEQ multiplex PCR; TCRdb's version includes in-frame clones alone and lacks a portion of them. Among tens of thousands of clones listed, 85% to 95% were seen once. A word on this clone: What it binds is unknown.

This CDR3 comprises 14 residues. The germline V and J ends were trimmed by 2 bases and 3 bases, with 8 bases remaining between them. CDR1 and CDR2 (germline): MNHEY, SVGAGI. The receptor was isolated from a human donor who received an intestinal transplant. The chain combines TRBV6-5 with TRBJ1-5; D unresolved. The source material was unstimulated CD8+ T cells sorted from spleen or lymph node cells, sampled before intestinal transplant. The CDR3 bases are TGTGCCAGCAGTTACGGGCCAGCCAATCAGCCCCAGCATTTT. Amino acid sequence: CASSYGPANQPQHF.